This T cell receptor beta chain was identified during a study of blood T cell repertoires in COVID-19. Study-wide background: The United States, Italy and Spain provided the acute and convalescent COVID-19 samples.

The authors' processing: Estimates of nucleated cell counts were drawn from the amplification of reference gene primers. The table came from immunoSEQ multiplex PCR; TCRdb's copy has only in-frame clones and leaves some out. The V and J calls and clone size come from that table; D and trimming were worked out from the DNA. The sample carries about 50,000 clones, around 86% recorded once. Specimen: peripheral blood. This TCR came from a woman of 80 years or more with COVID-19, enrolled during active disease.

CDR3 protein: CASRPAGNTEAFF. In DNA, the CDR3 is TGTGCCAGCAGGCCGGCGGGGAACACTGAAGCTTTCTTT. V gene TRBV6-5 combines with J gene TRBJ1-1; D uncertain. The V end was cut by 6 bases, the J end by 1 base, with 9 bases between. Germline CDR1 and CDR2: MNHEY and SVGAGI. The CDR3 extends over 13 amino acids.